This TCR beta chain was captured by sequencing in a study of T cells after yellow fever vaccination. Notes on the study in general: Once the booster was given, most primary-vaccination clones reappeared, at around 96% for CD4 and over 70% for CD8. Abundant bulk-derived clonotypes could contaminate FACS-sorted repertoires.

CDR3 length equals 14 residues. Trimming removed 11 bases at V and 5 bases at J, with 21 bases between. The germline CDR1 and CDR2 sequences are LNHDA and SQIVND (reference sequence). Of note for this clonotype: Its antigen is unknown.

By 5'RACE template switching, TCR cDNA was produced, with a universal primer site and UMIs added in the process. TCRdb independently ran MiXCR on the 5' RACE reads; one entry per CDR3 protein. This table holds 300,000 to 450,000 distinct CDR3 sequences, 6.2% found once. The J gene is TRBJ2-5, the V gene TRBV19; D is perhaps TRBD2 (6 bases). This sample comprised PBMCs, obtained 5 days after the yellow fever booster vaccination. The clonotype was recovered from a man younger than 40 who received the YFV17D yellow fever vaccine. CDR3 DNA: TGTGCCCGCGGAGGGTTGGGGGAAGCGGAGACCCAGTACTTC. This sequence encodes CARGGLGEAETQYF.